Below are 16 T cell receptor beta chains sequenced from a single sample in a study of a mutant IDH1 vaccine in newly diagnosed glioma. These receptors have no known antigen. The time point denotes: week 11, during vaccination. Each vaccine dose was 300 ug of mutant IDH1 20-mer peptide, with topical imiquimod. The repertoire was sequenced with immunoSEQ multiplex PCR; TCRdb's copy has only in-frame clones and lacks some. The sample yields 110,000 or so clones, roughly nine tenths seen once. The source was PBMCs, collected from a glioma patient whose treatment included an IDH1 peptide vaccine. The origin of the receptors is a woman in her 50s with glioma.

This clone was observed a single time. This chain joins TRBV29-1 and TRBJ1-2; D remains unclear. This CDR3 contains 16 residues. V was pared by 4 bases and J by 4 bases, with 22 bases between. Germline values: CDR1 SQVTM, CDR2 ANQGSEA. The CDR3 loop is CSVGPLTRTDSYGYTF. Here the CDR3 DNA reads TGCAGCGTTGGTCCCCTTACTCGGACCGACTCCTATGGCTACACCTTC.

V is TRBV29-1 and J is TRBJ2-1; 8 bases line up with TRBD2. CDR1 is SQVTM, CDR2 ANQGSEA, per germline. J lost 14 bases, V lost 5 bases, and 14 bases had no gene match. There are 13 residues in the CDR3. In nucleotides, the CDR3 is TGCAGCGTTCGGGAGGGAAGTTCGATGTGGGAGTTCTTC. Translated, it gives CSVREGSSMWEFF.

Here the CDR3 DNA reads TGTGCCAGCTCACCAACAGACCTGGGGACTAATGAAAAACTGTTTTTT. Protein sequence: CASSPTDLGTNEKLFF. V usage is TRBV18 and J usage is TRBJ1-4; D is ambiguous. Looked up from germline, CDR1 is KGHSH and CDR2 is LQKENI. The CDR3 length is 16 residues. The V and J ends lost 2 bases and 2 bases respectively, with 12 bases between them.

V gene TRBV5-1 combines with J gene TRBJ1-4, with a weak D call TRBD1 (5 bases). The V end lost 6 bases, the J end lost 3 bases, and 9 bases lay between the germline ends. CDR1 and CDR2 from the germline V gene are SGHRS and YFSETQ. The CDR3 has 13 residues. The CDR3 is CASKQEPNEKLFF. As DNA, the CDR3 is TGCGCCAGCAAACAGGAACCTAATGAAAAACTGTTTTTT.

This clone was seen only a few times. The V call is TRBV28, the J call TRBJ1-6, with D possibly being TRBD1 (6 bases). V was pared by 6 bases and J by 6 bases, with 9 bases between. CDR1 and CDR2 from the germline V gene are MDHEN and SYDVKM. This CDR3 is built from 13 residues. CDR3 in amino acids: CASSGQINSPLHF. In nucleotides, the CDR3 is TGTGCCAGCAGCGGACAGATTAATTCACCCCTCCACTTT.

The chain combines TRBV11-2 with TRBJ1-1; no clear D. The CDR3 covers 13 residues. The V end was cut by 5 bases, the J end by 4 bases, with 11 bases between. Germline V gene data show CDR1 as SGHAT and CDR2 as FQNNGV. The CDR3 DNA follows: TGTGCCAGCAGCCAAGCAGCGTTCACTGAAGCTTTCTTT. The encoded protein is CASSQAAFTEAFF.

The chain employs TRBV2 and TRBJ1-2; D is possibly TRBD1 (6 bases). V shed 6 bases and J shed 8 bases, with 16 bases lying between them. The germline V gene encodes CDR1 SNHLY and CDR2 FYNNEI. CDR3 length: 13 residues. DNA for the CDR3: TGTGCCAGCAGCTATCGGGACACCCTGGGCTACACCTTC. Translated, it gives CASSYRDTLGYTF.

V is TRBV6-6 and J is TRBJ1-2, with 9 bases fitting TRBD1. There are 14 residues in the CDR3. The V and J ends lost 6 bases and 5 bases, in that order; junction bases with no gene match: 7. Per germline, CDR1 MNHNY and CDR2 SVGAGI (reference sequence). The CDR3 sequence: CASSQDRGPYGYTF. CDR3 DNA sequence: TGTGCCAGCAGCCAGGACAGGGGACCTTATGGCTACACCTTC.

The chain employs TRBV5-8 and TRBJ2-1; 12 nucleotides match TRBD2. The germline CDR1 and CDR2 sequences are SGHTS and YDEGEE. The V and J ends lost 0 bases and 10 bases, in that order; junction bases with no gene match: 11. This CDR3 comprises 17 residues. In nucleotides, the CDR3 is TGTGCCAGCAGCTTGGCGAAGACTAGCGGGAGTGTCGGGGAGCAGTTCTTC. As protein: CASSLAKTSGSVGEQFF. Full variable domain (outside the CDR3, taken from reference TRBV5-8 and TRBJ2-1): EAGVTQSPTHLIKTRGQQATLRCSPISGHTSVYWYQQALGLGLQFLLWYDEGEERNRGNFPPRFSGRQFPNYSSELNVNALELEDSALYLCASSLAKTSGSVGEQFFGPGTRLTVL.

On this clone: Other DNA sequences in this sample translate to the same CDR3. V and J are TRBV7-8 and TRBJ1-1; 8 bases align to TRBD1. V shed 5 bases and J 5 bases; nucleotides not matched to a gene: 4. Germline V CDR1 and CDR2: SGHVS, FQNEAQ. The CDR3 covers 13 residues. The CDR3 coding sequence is TGTGCCAGCAGCCAGGACAGGGCGACTGAAGCTTTCTTT. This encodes CASSQDRATEAFF.

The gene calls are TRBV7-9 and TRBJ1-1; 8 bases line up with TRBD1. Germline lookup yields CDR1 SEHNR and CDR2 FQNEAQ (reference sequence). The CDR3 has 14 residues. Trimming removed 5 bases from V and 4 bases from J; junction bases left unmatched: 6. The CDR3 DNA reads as TGTGCCAGCAGCACTTGGACAGGGTCCACTGAAGCTTTCTTT. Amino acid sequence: CASSTWTGSTEAFF. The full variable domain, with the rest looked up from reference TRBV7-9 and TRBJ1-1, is DTGVSQNPRHKITKRGQNVTFRCDPISEHNRLYWYRQTLGQGPEFLTYFQNEAQLEKSRLLSDRFSAERPKGSFSTLEIQRTEQGDSAMYLCASSTWTGSTEAFFGQGTRLTVV.

The CDR3 loop is CASREAGHAGEQYF. Here the CDR3 DNA reads TGTGCCAGCAGAGAGGCGGGACATGCTGGCGAGCAGTACTTC. This sequence joins TRBV7-9 and TRBJ2-7; possibly TRBD1 or TRBD2 for D (6 bases each). Trimming left V 6 bases short and J 6 bases short, with 18 bases between. The germline gives CDR1 SEHNR, CDR2 FQNEAQ (reference sequence). This CDR3 is built from 14 residues.

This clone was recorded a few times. The CDR3 DNA reads as TGTGCCAGCACTGCGGGCAGCTATGGCTACACCTTC. This sequence encodes CASTAGSYGYTF. This sequence joins TRBV2 and TRBJ1-2; D remains unclear. The CDR3 is made up of 12 amino acids. V lost 7 bases and J lost 4, with 10 bases in between. Germline CDR1 SNHLY, CDR2 FYNNEI.

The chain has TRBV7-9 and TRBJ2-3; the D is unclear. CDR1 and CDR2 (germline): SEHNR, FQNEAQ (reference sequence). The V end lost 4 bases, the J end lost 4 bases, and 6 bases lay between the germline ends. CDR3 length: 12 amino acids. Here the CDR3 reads CASSYRPDTQYF. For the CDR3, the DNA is TGTGCCAGCAGCTACCGGCCAGATACGCAGTATTTT.

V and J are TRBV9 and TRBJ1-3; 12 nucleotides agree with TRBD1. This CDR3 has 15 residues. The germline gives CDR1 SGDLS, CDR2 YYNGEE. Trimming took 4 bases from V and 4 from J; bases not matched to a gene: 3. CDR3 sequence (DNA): TGTGCCAGCAGCCTCGGGACAGGGGGCGGAAACACCATATATTTT. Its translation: CASSLGTGGGNTIYF. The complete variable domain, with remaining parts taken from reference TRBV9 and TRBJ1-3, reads DSGVTQTPKHLITATGQRVTLRCSPRSGDLSVYWYQQSLDQGLQFLIQYYNGEERAKGNILERFSAQQFPDLHSELNLSSLELGDSALYFCASSLGTGGGNTIYFGEGSWLTVV.

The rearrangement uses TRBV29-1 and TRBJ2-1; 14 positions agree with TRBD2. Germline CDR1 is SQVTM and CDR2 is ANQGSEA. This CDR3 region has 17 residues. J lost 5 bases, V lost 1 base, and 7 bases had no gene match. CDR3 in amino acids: CSVEAPRLAGGHNEQFF. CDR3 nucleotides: TGCAGCGTTGAAGCTCCAAGACTAGCGGGAGGGCACAATGAGCAGTTCTTC.